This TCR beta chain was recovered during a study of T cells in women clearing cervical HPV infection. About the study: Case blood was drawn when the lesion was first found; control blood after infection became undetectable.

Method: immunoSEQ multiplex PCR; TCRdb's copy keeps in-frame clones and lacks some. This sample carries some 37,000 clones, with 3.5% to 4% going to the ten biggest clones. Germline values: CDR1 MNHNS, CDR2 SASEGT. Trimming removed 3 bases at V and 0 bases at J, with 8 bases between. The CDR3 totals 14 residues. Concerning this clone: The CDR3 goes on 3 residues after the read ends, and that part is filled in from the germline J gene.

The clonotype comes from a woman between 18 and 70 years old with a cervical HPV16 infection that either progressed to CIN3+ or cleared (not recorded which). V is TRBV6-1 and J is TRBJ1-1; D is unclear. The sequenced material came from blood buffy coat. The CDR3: CASSDISLNTEAFF. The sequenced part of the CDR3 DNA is TGTGCCAGCAGTGATATTTCCCTGAACACTGAA.